This entry is about one T cell receptor beta chain. Its target is unknown. The germline V gene encodes CDR1 MNHEY and CDR2 SVGAGI. The CDR3 consists of 15 residues. The ends were cut back, 0 bases at V and 6 bases at J, with 14 bases in the middle. This specimen comes from a study of T-cell memory formation after mild COVID-19. Broader study findings: CD4+ bias marked clones expanding day 15 to 37, unlike balanced contracting clones. Cross-reactive memory seemingly joined, as some responding clones were found in pre-infection memory.

Constant-segment primers and 5'RACE yielded cDNA libraries for TCR alpha and TCR beta, each carrying sample barcodes and UMIs. MiXCR was run by TCRdb on the 5' RACE reads, yielding one entry per CDR3 protein. The sample includes 100,000 to 150,000 distinct CDR3 sequences, about a sixth of them seen just once. Sequencing input: PBMCs or a T cell subset sorted from them (not recorded which). The chain uses TRBV6-5 and TRBJ1-2; D unclear. This TCR was recovered from an adult woman who had mild COVID-19 (a few samples of this study predate the infection). Cell type and time point are not known. CDR3 coding DNA: TGTGCCAGCAGTTACTCGAGTTTCGAGAGGGATGGCTACACCTTC. It translates to CASSYSSFERDGYTF.